The table lists the clone carrying this T cell receptor (beta chain) with a count of one. Its target is unknown. This CDR3 comprises 16 residues. V was cut by 0 bases and J by 0 bases, with 12 bases left in between. Per germline, CDR1 GTSNPN and CDR2 SVGIG (reference sequence). The data stem from a study of CD8+ T cells in alopecia areata. Study context: For the treated group, dosing was oral tofacitinib at 5 to 10 mg twice daily.

Isolated RNA was reverse transcribed into cDNA used as the sequencing template. The repertoire was sequenced with immunoSEQ multiplex PCR; TCRdb's copy has only in-frame clones and lacks some. Altogether about 180,000 clones are present, roughly 60% being singletons, with the ten largest covering under 2%. Study-level results: The study found higher clonality in lesional than normal scalp, especially in alopecia totalis/universalis. Normal-skin resident alphabeta T cells also appear among scalp sample sequences.

Alopecia areata patients provided lesional scalp punch biopsies and peripheral blood. The receptor was derived from a human donor with alopecia areata. The specimen comprised CD4+ T cells sorted from blood, sampled at week 0. The gene calls are TRBV30 and TRBJ2-4; D gene ambiguous. CDR3 nucleotides: TGTGCCTGGAGTGTACAACAGAGACTAGCCAAAAACATTCAGTACTTC. Translation gives CAWSVQQRLAKNIQYF.